This TCR beta chain was documented in a study of T-cell memory formation after mild COVID-19. TCRdb reprocessed the 5' RACE reads via MiXCR and lists one record per CDR3 protein. The data show 400,000 to 500,000 distinct CDR3 sequences, 15% to 20% seen once. The germline V and J ends were trimmed by 0 bases and 0 bases, with 10 bases remaining between them. Germline V gives CDR1 SGDLS, CDR2 YYNGEE. CDR3 size: 16 residues. Sequencing was done on a sample of PBMCs or a T cell subset sorted from them (not recorded which). J is TRBJ1-3 and V is TRBV9; D call uncertain. The clonotype originates from an adult woman who had mild COVID-19 (a few samples of this study predate the infection). Cell type and time point are not known. The CDR3 sequence: CASSVAAGFSGNTIYF. CDR3 nucleotides: TGTGCCAGCAGCGTAGCAGCGGGGTTCTCTGGAAACACCATATATTTT. Complete variable domain (other parts from reference TRBV9 and TRBJ1-3): DSGVTQTPKHLITATGQRVTLRCSPRSGDLSVYWYQQSLDQGLQFLIQYYNGEERAKGNILERFSAQQFPDLHSELNLSSLELGDSALYFCASSVAAGFSGNTIYFGEGSWLTVV.